The 11 T cell receptor beta chains reported below all come from one sample, sequenced in a study of shared clonotypes between healthy human individuals. The naive CD8 population came from CD45RO-negative cells selected for CCR7, without terminally differentiated effector memory CD45RA+ cells. Profiling relied on immunoSEQ multiplex PCR, and the TCRdb table lists in-frame clones only, not all of them. Here the sample spans fewer than 800,000 clones, roughly 94% being singletons. The material sequenced was naive CD8+ T cells sorted from blood. The receptors come from a man aged 25-45 years in good health.

The chain couples TRBV7-9 to TRBJ2-5; D not certain. The V end was cut by 4 bases, the J end by 2 bases, with 8 bases between. This CDR3 comprises 13 residues. Germline V lookup: CDR1 SEHNR, CDR2 FQNEAQ (reference sequence). The CDR3 spells CASSSLLQETQYF. CDR3 sequence (DNA): TGTGCCAGCAGCTCTCTACTGCAAGAGACCCAGTACTTC.

V gene TRBV5-5 combines with J gene TRBJ2-5; 12 positions agree with TRBD2. This CDR3 region has 17 residues. The V and J ends lost 3 bases and 5 bases, in that order; junction bases with no gene match: 11. Germline CDR1 reads SGHKS; CDR2 reads YYEKEE (reference sequence). The CDR3 DNA reads as TGTGCCAGCAGCTCCGGGACTAGCGGGTCAAGAGTGGAGACCCAGTACTTC. Protein product: CASSSGTSGSRVETQYF.

The chain has TRBV6-1 and TRBJ2-3; no firm D call. In germline, CDR1 is MNHNS, CDR2 SASEGT. The CDR3 length is 14 residues. V was pared by 5 bases and J by 1 base, with 10 bases between. Here the CDR3 DNA reads TGTGCCAGCAGTTTGACTCCGCGCACAGATACGCAGTATTTT. This translates into CASSLTPRTDTQYF.

The chain couples TRBV10-2 to TRBJ1-2; TRBD1 might be the D (5 bases). V lost 8 bases, J lost 6 bases, and 10 bases lay in between. Germline V gives CDR1 WSHSY, CDR2 SAAADI. This CDR3 spans 11 amino acids. The CDR3 sequence is CASRGEDGYTF. CDR3 bases: TGCGCCAGCCGAGGGGAAGATGGCTACACCTTC.

Worth noting for this clone: A single base separates this from a much larger clone, so it may be a read error. The V gene is TRBV6-5, the J gene TRBJ2-2; no firm D call. From germline, CDR1 is MNHEY and CDR2 SVGAGI. V shed 4 bases and J shed 6 bases, with 3 bases lying between them. There are 11 residues in the CDR3. DNA of the CDR3: TGTGCCAGCAGTTTAGCCGGGGAGCTGTTTTTT. Its protein product is CASSLAGELFF.

The chain joins TRBV28 to TRBJ2-7; D gene ambiguous. The V end was cut by 2 bases, the J end by 3 bases, with 11 bases between. Germline loops: CDR1 MDHEN, CDR2 SYDVKM. The CDR3 is 14 amino acids. CDR3 region: CASSLISSIYEQYF. The DNA for the CDR3 is TGTGCCAGCAGTTTAATTAGCTCAATCTACGAGCAGTACTTC.

This clone was detected only once. The chain has TRBV27 and TRBJ1-5; D perhaps matches TRBD1 (5 bases). CDR3 length equals 14 residues. The V gene lost 4 bases and the J gene lost 9 bases, with 16 bases spanning the gap. The germline gives CDR1 MNHEY, CDR2 SMNVEV (reference sequence). Written as DNA, the CDR3 is TGTGCCAGCAGTTCGACAGTTAATTTGTGGCCCCAGCATTTT. It translates to CASSSTVNLWPQHF.

J is TRBJ2-7 and V is TRBV11-2, with unresolved D. The CDR3 extends over 14 amino acids. The germline V gene has CDR1 SGHAT and CDR2 FQNNGV. With 3 bases removed from V and 4 bases from J, the gap between germline ends came to 13 bases. CDR3 sequence: CASSFHLGLYEQYF. The DNA of the CDR3 is TGTGCCAGCAGCTTTCATTTAGGGTTGTACGAGCAGTACTTC.

The genes are TRBV6-5 and TRBJ2-7; no clear D. Trimming removed 7 bases from V and 1 base from J, with 5 bases in between. This CDR3 is built from 11 residues. Germline lookup yields CDR1 MNHEY and CDR2 SVGAGI. The DNA for the CDR3 is TGTGCCAGCACCCCTTCCTACGAGCAGTACTTC. Its translation is CASTPSYEQYF.

The rearrangement links TRBV19 to TRBJ1-2; D perhaps matches TRBD1 (6 bases). Germline V gene lookup returns CDR1 LNHDA and CDR2 SQIVND (reference sequence). V lost 9 bases to trimming and J lost 5 bases, with 10 bases between them. The CDR3 extends over 11 amino acids. CDR3 in DNA: TGTGCCAGGAGGGGGGAGTATGGCTACACCTTC. It is translated as CARRGEYGYTF.

In this sample, this clone turned up a few times. J is TRBJ2-3 and V is TRBV25-1; 7 nucleotides match TRBD2. Trimming removed 7 bases from V and 0 bases from J; junction bases left unmatched: 13. CDR1 is MGHDK, CDR2 SYGVNS, per germline. The CDR3 length is 17 residues. CDR3: CASKPGDLAASTDTQYF. CDR3 nucleotide sequence: TGTGCCAGCAAGCCGGGGGATCTAGCGGCTAGCACAGATACGCAGTATTTT.